This T cell receptor (beta chain) originates from a study of T cell responses to AZD1222 COVID-19 vaccine (dated by TCRdb to about 2021). Study-wide context: A total of approximately 240 trial participants underwent TCR sequencing, of whom about 200 received two doses of AZD1222 and about 25 received two doses of the MenACWY control vaccine. Trial participants were enrolled by age into subgroups of 18-55, 56-69 and 70-plus years, and roughly 150, 30 and 60 TCR-sequenced participants, respectively, were included in these subgroups.

The CDR3 regions of human TCRbeta chains were subjected to immunosequencing. The paper's processing steps were these. Repertoire TCRs were matched against a reference library of SARS-CoV-2-specific TCRs generated with the MIRA antigen-specificity platform. Breadth was defined as the fraction of unique TCRs that were SARS-CoV-2-associated, and depth was defined as the fraction of total T cells that were SARS-CoV-2-associated. Using the MIRA data, each spike-specific TCR was mapped to the spike region that the TCR reacts to and placed in a CD4 or CD8 class. Log10-transformed breadth and depth values were compared by one-way ANOVA with Sidak's multiple comparisons tests. Drawn from immuneACCESS, this table holds only the in-frame rearrangements with V and J called that TCRdb kept. Clones are partly lost; checked studies trace under half to an unresolved V gene and leave the rest unexplained. The V and J calls and clone size are taken from that table; D and trimming were inferred from the DNA. This sample is represented by 100,000 to 120,000 clones; around 93% of them were singletons. The ten largest make up 2.9% of the sample.

V loses 7 bases at its end and J loses 4 bases; junction bases beyond the gene matches: 4. From its cysteine to its phenylalanine, the CDR3 spans 13 amino acids. Kept here is only the CDR3 DNA, which spans 39 bases and is read in frame from base 1. The CDR1 and CDR2 encoded by the germline V gene (reference sequence) are LNHDA and SQIVND. For this clone: This receptor's antigen is unknown. No base quality values were provided; no much bigger clone lies one nucleotide off.

The time point label corresponds to: about 28 days (+/-7) after the second vaccine dose. Because spike-specific TCR depth and breadth did not differ between the two schedules, AZD1222 recipients who got a second dose at roughly 4 weeks were pooled with those who got a second dose at roughly 12 weeks. The vaccinee samples were drawn from two UK trials, COV001 and COV002, one of which was a single-blind randomized controlled phase 2/3 trial testing AZD1222 (ChAdOx1 nCoV-19) in healthy adults. For TCRbeta chain sequencing, PBMC samples were collected from trial participants at day 0 and at day 28 after the second dose. The paper's findings and limits, for the study overall: The 56-69-year group was small, and its depth increase did not reach significance, likely because of low power. Most participants were white British and females outnumbered males, and the authors suggested that clonal diversity may have been underestimated. Conclusions about previously exposed vaccinees are limited because only 5 or 6 AZD1222 recipients were SARS-CoV-2 seropositive at baseline. Because no day 14 peak-response samples were available, the repertoires could be characterized only after the peak T cell response. The vaccine-associated CD4 TCRs covered the entire spike protein, and the dominant responses fell in regions 160-218 and 743-854. Spike-specific TCR breadth and depth rose significantly after two AZD1222 doses compared with day 0 and with MenACWY recipients. Epitopes outside the regions mutated in the B.1.351 and B.1.1.7 variants were reportedly recognized by nearly half of the unique spike-specific TCRs.

This clonotype was obtained from an adult who received the AZD1222 COVID-19 vaccine. The input for sequencing was peripheral blood, taken 28 days after the second AZD1222 dose. Recombination connected TRBV19 to TRBJ1-2; 9 bases in between match TRBD1. Read as DNA, the sequence is TGTGCCAGTATGAGGGGACAGGGCTATGGCTACACCTTC. This gives the protein CASMRGQGYGYTF. The CDR3, completed at both ends by the reference TRBV19 and TRBJ1-2 genes, gives the full variable domain DGGITQSPKYLFRKEGQNVTLSCEQNLNHDAMYWYRQDPGQGLRLIYYSQIVNDFQKGDIAEGYSVSREKKESFPLTVTSAQKNPTAFYLCASMRGQGYGYTFGSGTRLTVV.